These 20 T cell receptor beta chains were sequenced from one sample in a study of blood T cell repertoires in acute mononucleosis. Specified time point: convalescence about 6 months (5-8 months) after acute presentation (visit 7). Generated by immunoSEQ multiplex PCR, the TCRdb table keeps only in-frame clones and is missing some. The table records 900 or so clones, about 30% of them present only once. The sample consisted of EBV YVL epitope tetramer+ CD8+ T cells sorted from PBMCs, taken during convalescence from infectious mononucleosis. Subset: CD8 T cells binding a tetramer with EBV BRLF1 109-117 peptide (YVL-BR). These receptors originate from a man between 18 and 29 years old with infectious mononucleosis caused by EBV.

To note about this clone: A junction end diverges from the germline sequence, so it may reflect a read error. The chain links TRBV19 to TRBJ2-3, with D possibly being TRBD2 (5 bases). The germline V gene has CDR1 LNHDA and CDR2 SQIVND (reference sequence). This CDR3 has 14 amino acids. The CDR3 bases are TGTGCCAGTATAACAGCGGTAAACTCTGATACGCATTATTTT. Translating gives CASITAVNSDTHYF.

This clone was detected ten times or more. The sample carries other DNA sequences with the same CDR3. CDR3 region: CARPFEAPGNEQYF. In nucleotides, the CDR3 is TGCGCCAGACCCTTTGAGGCGCCGGGGAACGAGCAGTACTTC. The chain combines TRBV23-1 with TRBJ2-7, with D maybe TRBD2 (5 bases). TRBV23-1 has ORF status, its function being uncertain. The length of the CDR3 is 14 residues. Between the trimmed V and J ends, which lost 9 bases and 5 bases, there was a span of 20 bases.

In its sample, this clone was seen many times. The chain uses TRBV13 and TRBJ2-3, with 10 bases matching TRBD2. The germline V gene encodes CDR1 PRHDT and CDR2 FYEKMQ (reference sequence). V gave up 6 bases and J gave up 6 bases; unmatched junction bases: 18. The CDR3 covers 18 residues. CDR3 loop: CASSSIMGAGGPGDTQYF. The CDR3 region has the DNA TGTGCCAGCAGTTCAATAATGGGAGCGGGAGGGCCAGGGGATACGCAGTATTTT.

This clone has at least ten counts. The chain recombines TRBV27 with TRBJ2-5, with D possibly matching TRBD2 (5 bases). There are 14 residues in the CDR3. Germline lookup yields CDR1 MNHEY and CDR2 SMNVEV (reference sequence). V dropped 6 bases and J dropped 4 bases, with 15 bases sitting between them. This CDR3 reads CASSQLSGRETQYF. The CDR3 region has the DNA TGTGCCAGCAGCCAATTATCGGGGAGAGAGACCCAGTACTTC.

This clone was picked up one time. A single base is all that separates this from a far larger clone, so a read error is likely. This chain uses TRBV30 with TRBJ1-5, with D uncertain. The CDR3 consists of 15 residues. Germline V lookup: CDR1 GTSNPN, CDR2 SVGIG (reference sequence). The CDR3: CARSVPLGSNQPQHF. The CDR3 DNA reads TGTGCCCGGAGTGTACCCCTGGGAAGCAATCAGCCCCAGCATTTT.

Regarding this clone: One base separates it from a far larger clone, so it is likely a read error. The CDR3 loop reads CASSALLGLASTQYF. In DNA form, the CDR3 reads TGTGCCAGCAGTGCCCTACTTGGGTTAGCGTCGACGCAGTATTTT. The V call is TRBV6-5, the J call TRBJ2-3, with D perhaps TRBD2 (5 bases). Germline V gene sequence: CDR1 MNHEY, CDR2 SVGAGI. The CDR3 runs 15 residues. V gave up 5 bases and J gave up 9 bases, with 21 bases separating them.

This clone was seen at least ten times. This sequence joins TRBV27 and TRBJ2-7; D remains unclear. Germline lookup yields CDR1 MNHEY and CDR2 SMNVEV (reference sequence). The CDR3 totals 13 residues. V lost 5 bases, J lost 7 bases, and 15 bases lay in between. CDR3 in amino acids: CASSTLTEMEQYF. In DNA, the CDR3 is TGTGCCAGCAGTACCTTGACTGAGATGGAGCAGTACTTC.

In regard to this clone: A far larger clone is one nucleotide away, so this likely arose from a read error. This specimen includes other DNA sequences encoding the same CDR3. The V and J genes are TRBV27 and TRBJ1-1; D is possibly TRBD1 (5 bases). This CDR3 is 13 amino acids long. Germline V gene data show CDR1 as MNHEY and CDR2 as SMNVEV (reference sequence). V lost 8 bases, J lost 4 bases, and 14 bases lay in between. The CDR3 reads CASARTGGTEAFF. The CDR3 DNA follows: TGTGCCAGCGCCCGGACCGGGGGCACTGAAGCTTTCTTT.

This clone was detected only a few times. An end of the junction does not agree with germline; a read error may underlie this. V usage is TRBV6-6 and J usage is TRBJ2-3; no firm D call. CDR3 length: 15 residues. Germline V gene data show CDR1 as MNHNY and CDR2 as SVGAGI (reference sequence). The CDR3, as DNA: TGTGCCGGCAGTGCCCTACTTGGGCCAGCGTCGACGCAGTATTTT. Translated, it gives CAGSALLGPASTQYF.

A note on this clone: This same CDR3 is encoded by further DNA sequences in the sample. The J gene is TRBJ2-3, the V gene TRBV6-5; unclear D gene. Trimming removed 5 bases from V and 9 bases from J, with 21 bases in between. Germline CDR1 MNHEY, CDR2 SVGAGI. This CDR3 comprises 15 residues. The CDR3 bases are TGTGCCAGCAGTGCCCTAGTTGGGTCTGCGTCGACGCAGTATTTT. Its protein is CASSALVGSASTQYF.

The CDR3 protein is CASRRLAGGSETQYF. The CDR3 DNA reads TGTGCCAGCAGACGACTAGCGGGAGGGTCTGAGACCCAGTACTTC. This chain uses TRBV28 with TRBJ2-5; 14 bases align to TRBD2. The trim removed 6 bases at V and 5 bases at J, leaving 5 bases unmatched. CDR3 length: 15 amino acids. Germline-derived CDR1 and CDR2 are MDHEN and SYDVKM.

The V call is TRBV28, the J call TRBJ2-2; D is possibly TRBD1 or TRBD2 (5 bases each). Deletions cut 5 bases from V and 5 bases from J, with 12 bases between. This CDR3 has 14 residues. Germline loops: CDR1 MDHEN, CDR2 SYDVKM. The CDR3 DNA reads TGTGCCAGCAGTCCCTGGGGCGGGACCGGGGAGCTGTTTTTT. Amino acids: CASSPWGGTGELFF.

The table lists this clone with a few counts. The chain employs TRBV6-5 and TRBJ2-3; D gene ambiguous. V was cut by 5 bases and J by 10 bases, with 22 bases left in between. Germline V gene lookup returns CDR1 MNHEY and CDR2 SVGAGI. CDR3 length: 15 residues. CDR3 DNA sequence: TGTGCCAGCAGTGCCCTTGTTGGGTCAGCGTCGTCGCAGTATTTT. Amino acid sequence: CASSALVGSASSQYF.

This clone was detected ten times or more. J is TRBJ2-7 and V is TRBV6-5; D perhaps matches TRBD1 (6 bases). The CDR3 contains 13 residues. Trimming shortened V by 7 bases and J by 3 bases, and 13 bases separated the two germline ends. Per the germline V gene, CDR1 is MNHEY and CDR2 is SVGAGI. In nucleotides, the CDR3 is TGTGCCAGCATGGGACACCTTAGCTACGAGCAGTACTTC. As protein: CASMGHLSYEQYF.

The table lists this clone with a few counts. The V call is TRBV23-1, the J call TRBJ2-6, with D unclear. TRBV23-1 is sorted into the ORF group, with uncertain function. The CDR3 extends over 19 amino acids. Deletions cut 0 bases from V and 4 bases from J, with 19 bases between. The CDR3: CASSQSPFVFFEGANVLTF. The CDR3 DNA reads TGCGCCAGCAGTCAATCGCCCTTCGTTTTTTTTGAGGGGGCCAACGTCCTGACTTTC.

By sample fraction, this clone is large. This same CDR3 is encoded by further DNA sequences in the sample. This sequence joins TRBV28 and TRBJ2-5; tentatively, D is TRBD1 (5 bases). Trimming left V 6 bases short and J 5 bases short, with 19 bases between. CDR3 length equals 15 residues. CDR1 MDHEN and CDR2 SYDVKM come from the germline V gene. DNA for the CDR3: TGTGCCAGCAGACCTACTCTGGGGCAAGCGGAGACCCAGTACTTC. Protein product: CASRPTLGQAETQYF.

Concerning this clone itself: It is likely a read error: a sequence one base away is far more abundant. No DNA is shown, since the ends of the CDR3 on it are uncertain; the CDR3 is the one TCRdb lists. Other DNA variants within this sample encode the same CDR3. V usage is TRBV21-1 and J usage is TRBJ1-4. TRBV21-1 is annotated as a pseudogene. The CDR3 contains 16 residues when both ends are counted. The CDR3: CASSKARLQLMKNCFF.

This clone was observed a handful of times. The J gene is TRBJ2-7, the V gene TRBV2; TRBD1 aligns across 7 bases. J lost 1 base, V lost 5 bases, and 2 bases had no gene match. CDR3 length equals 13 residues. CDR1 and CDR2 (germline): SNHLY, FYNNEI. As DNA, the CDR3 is TGTGCCAGCAGTTGGACAGGTTCCTACGAGCAGTACTTC. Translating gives CASSWTGSYEQYF. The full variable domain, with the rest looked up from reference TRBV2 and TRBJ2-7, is EPEVTQTPSHQVTQMGQEVILRCVPISNHLYFYWYRQILGQKVEFLVSFYNNEISEKSEIFDDQFSVERPDGSNFTLKIRSTKLEDSAMYFCASSWTGSYEQYFGPGTRLTVT.

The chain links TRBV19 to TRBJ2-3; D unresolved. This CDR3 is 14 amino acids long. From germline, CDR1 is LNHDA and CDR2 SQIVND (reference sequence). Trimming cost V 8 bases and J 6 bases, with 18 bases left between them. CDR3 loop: CASGTVGNSDTQYF. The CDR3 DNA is TGTGCCAGTGGAACAGTGGGAAACTCTGATACGCAGTATTTT.

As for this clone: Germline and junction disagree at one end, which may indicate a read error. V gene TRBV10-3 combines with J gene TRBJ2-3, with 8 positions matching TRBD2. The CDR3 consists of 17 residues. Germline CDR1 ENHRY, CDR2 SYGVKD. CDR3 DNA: TGTGCCAGCAGTTCATCGACTAGCGAGGCCTTCACAGATACGCAGTATTTT. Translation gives CASSSSTSEAFTDTQYF.